This T cell receptor beta chain was recorded in a study of shared clonotypes between healthy human individuals. The V end lost 0 bases, the J end lost 5 bases, and 10 bases lay between the germline ends. The germline V gene encodes CDR1 KGHSH and CDR2 LQKENI. The CDR3 is 14 residues long. In this sample, this clone turned up once. The identical CDR3 is also encoded by other nucleotide sequences in the sample. Each subset's genomic DNA was split evenly across several immunoSEQ plates. Profiling relied on immunoSEQ multiplex PCR, and the TCRdb table lists in-frame clones only, not all of them. The sample carries roughly 650,000 clones, more than 95% recorded once.

Material: naive CD4+ T cells sorted from blood. The subset is: CD45RA+ positively selected. The clonotype comes from a woman under 40 in good health. This chain links TRBV18 with TRBJ1-2; no clear D. CDR3 coding DNA: TGTGCCAGCTCACCACCGGTTGAGGGTTATGGCTACACCTTC. Its translation is CASSPPVEGYGYTF.